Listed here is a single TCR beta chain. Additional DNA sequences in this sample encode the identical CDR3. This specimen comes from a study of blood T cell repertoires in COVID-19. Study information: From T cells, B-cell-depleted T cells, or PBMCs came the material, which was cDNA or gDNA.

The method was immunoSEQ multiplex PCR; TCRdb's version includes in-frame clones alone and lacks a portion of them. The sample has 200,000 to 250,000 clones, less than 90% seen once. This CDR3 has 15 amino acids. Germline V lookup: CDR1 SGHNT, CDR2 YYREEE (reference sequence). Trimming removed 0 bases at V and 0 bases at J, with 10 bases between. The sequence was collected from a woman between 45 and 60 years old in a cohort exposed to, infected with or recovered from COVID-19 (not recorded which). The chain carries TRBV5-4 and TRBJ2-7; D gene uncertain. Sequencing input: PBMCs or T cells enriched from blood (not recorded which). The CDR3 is CASSLGTVSSYEQYF. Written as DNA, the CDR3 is TGTGCCAGCAGCTTGGGAACGGTAAGCTCCTACGAGCAGTACTTC.